The 16 T cell receptor beta chains reported below all come from one sample, sequenced in a study of CD8+ T cells in alopecia areata. cDNA prepared by RNA extraction and subsequent reverse transcription served as the template for sequencing. This table comes from immunoSEQ multiplex PCR, and its TCRdb copy is limited to in-frame clones, with some not included. The data show a few hundred thousand clones, 65% to 70% seen once. Specimen: CD4+ T cells sorted from blood, collected at week 0. Receptors originate from a human donor with alopecia areata.

In its sample, this clone was seen a few times. The chain links TRBV30 to TRBJ1-2, with 8 bases fitting TRBD1. V gave up 3 bases and J gave up 3 bases; unmatched junction bases: 3. This CDR3 is 13 amino acids long. Germline CDR1 GTSNPN, CDR2 SVGIG (reference sequence). The CDR3 loop is CAWSETGDYGYTF. CDR3 bases: TGTGCCTGGAGCGAGACAGGGGACTATGGCTACACCTTC.

The V and J genes are TRBV7-2 and TRBJ1-2; D is unclear. CDR3 length: 12 amino acids. Trimming took off 1 base at V and 8 bases at J, with 8 bases between the two ends. The germline V gene encodes CDR1 SGHTA and CDR2 FQGNSA. The CDR3: CASSLDHGGYTF. The CDR3 DNA reads as TGTGCCAGCAGCTTAGATCATGGAGGCTACACCTTC.

V and J are TRBV27 and TRBJ2-5; the D gene is possibly TRBD2 (6 bases). The CDR3 is made up of 13 amino acids. Looked up from germline, CDR1 is MNHEY and CDR2 is SMNVEV (reference sequence). Trimming took 3 bases from V and 5 from J, leaving 10 bases between them. In DNA form, the CDR3 reads TGTGCCAGCAGTTTCTCCCGGGGGGAGACCCAGTACTTC. It translates to CASSFSRGETQYF.

V usage is TRBV5-4 and J usage is TRBJ2-6; D gene uncertain. Germline V gives CDR1 SGHNT, CDR2 YYREEE (reference sequence). The V gene lost 1 base and the J gene lost 5 bases, with 4 bases spanning the gap. This CDR3 has 13 amino acids. The CDR3 protein is CASSLTWANVLTF. CDR3 coding DNA: TGTGCCAGCAGCTTGACCTGGGCCAACGTCCTGACTTTC.

The V call is TRBV6-5, the J call TRBJ1-6; 7 bases are a match to TRBD1. The CDR3 loop spans 14 amino acids. Germline V gene sequence: CDR1 MNHEY, CDR2 SVGAGI. V shed 2 bases, J shed 10 bases, and the junction held 5 bases outside the gene matches. CDR3 bases: TGTGCCAGCAGTTACCTACAGGGGAGATCACCCCTCCACTTT. As protein: CASSYLQGRSPLHF.

This rearrangement joins TRBV7-9 to TRBJ1-1; D not resolved. This CDR3 is built from 15 residues. CDR1 is SEHNR, CDR2 FQNEAQ, per germline (reference sequence). The V gene lost 7 bases and the J gene lost 0 bases, with 15 bases spanning the gap. CDR3 DNA sequence: TGTGCCAGCACCGAGGGCAGCACGGTGAACACTGAAGCTTTCTTT. Translating gives CASTEGSTVNTEAFF.

This sequence joins TRBV29-1 and TRBJ2-5, with 7 bases lining up with TRBD1. Looked up from germline, CDR1 is SQVTM and CDR2 is ANQGSEA. V gave up 5 bases and J gave up 4 bases; unmatched junction bases: 7. The CDR3 has 13 residues. The CDR3 region is CSVQTGFRETQYF. In DNA, the CDR3 is TGCAGCGTTCAGACAGGGTTTCGAGAGACCCAGTACTTC.

The chain is built from TRBV15 and TRBJ1-5; D ambiguous. The CDR3 runs 13 residues. Germline V gene data show CDR1 as LNHNV and CDR2 as YYDKDF (reference sequence). Trimming pared 9 bases from V and 11 bases from J, leaving 20 bases between. The CDR3 region has the DNA TGTGCCACTTCAAGGACCGACGTCTTGGCCCAGCATTTT. Protein: CATSRTDVLAQHF. Full variable domain (remainder filled in from reference TRBV15 and TRBJ1-5): DAMVIQNPRYQVTQFGKPVTLSCSQTLNHNVMYWYQQKSSQAPKLLFHYYDKDFNNEADTPDNFQSRRPNTSFCFLDIRSPGLGDTAMYLCATSRTDVLAQHFGDGTRLSIL.

The chain is built from TRBV2 and TRBJ2-1; the match to TRBD1 covers 9 bases. After removal of 5 bases from V and 8 bases from J, the junction contained 7 bases not matched to a gene. This CDR3 has 14 amino acids. CDR1 is SNHLY, CDR2 FYNNEI, per germline. The CDR3 sequence: CASSRDRDEDEQFF. In DNA, the CDR3 is TGTGCCAGCAGTCGGGACAGGGATGAGGATGAGCAGTTCTTC.

The chain uses TRBV25-1 and TRBJ1-2, with D perhaps matching TRBD1 (6 bases). The V end lost 3 bases, the J end lost 4 bases, and 12 bases lay between the germline ends. Germline V gives CDR1 MGHDK, CDR2 SYGVNS. The CDR3 runs to 14 residues. CDR3 protein: CASSEGTRGYGYTF. As DNA, the CDR3 is TGTGCCAGCAGTGAGGGTACCAGGGGCTATGGCTACACCTTC.

A few counts support this clone. V is TRBV29-1 and J is TRBJ2-7; 10 bases line up with TRBD2. Looked up from germline, CDR1 is SQVTM and CDR2 is ANQGSEA. V lost 6 bases and J lost 3; bases outside the gene matches: 5. This CDR3 region has 13 residues. The CDR3 DNA sequence: TGCAGCGTGCCCGGGACTAGCGTCTACGAGCAGTACTTC. Translation: CSVPGTSVYEQYF.

V usage is TRBV7-2 and J usage is TRBJ2-7; D uncertain. V lost 5 bases to trimming and J lost 4 bases, with 9 bases between them. CDR3 length: 12 residues. Per germline, CDR1 SGHTA and CDR2 FQGNSA. The CDR3 sequence: CASSPSGYEQYF. CDR3 sequence (DNA): TGTGCCAGCAGCCCATCAGGATACGAGCAGTACTTC.

The chain employs TRBV5-4 and TRBJ2-1; 8 bases fit TRBD1. Germline V gene data show CDR1 as SGHNT and CDR2 as YYREEE (reference sequence). This CDR3 spans 14 amino acids. The J segment lost 6 bases and the V segment lost 4 bases, leaving 6 bases of the junction unmatched. The CDR3 reads CASSHPGGSNEQFF. CDR3 coding DNA: TGTGCCAGCAGCCATCCAGGGGGCTCCAATGAGCAGTTCTTC.

This clone was detected only a few times. The gene calls are TRBV5-1 and TRBJ2-7; 9 positions match TRBD1. V was pared by 7 bases and J by 5 bases, with 10 bases of the junction left unmatched. Germline lookup yields CDR1 SGHRS and CDR2 YFSETQ. CDR3 size: 14 residues. This CDR3 reads CASGAGTGYHEQYF. The CDR3 DNA sequence: TGCGCCAGCGGCGCCGGGACAGGGTACCACGAGCAGTACTTC.

This clone showed up just a few times. The rearrangement joins TRBV7-2 to TRBJ2-7, with D possibly being TRBD1 or TRBD2 (5 bases each). Germline CDR1 is SGHTA and CDR2 is FQGNSA. V lost 0 bases, J lost 3 bases, and 6 bases lay in between. This CDR3 has 13 amino acids. The CDR3: CASSLARGYEQYF. DNA for the CDR3: TGTGCCAGCAGCTTAGCGAGGGGCTACGAGCAGTACTTC. Combining the CDR3 with reference TRBV7-2 and TRBJ2-7 gives the whole variable domain GAGVSQSPSNKVTEKGKDVELRCDPISGHTALYWYRQSLGQGLEFLIYFQGNSAPDKSGLPSDRFSAERTGGSVSTLTIQRTQQEDSAVYLCASSLARGYEQYFGPGTRLTVT.

The chain carries TRBV27 and TRBJ1-1, with D possibly TRBD1 on 5 matching bases. Germline CDR1 reads MNHEY; CDR2 reads SMNVEV (reference sequence). Deletions cut 2 bases from V and 5 bases from J, with 9 bases between. The CDR3 length is 13 residues. The CDR3 nucleotides read TGTGCCAGCAGTTTACAGGGTTCAACTGAAGCTTTCTTT. Translation gives CASSLQGSTEAFF.